This T cell receptor beta chain is drawn from a study of cytomegalovirus exposure and HLA in healthy donors. Unmatched junction bases numbered 5, after V lost 0 bases and J lost 7 bases. There are 15 residues in the CDR3. Germline V gene lookup returns CDR1 MGHRA and CDR2 YSYEKL. Primers included in the PCR were 60 Vbeta and 13 Jbeta primers. Sequencing was performed with immunoSEQ multiplex PCR; in TCRdb, only in-frame clones are kept and a portion is missing. The data contain about 190,000 clones, 79% of them singletons. The sample taken for sequencing was PBMCs. This clonotype originated in a woman between 18 and 30 years old in good health and CMV-seronegative. J is TRBJ1-4 and V is TRBV4-1, with TRBD1 matching 7 bases. CDR3 residues: CASSQDPGQVEKLFF. Here the CDR3 DNA reads TGCGCCAGCAGCCAAGATCCAGGACAGGTTGAAAAACTGTTTTTT.